The clone carrying this T cell receptor beta chain was picked up one time. Its antigen is currently unknown. This specimen comes from a study of cytomegalovirus exposure and HLA in healthy donors. Overall study results and limits: In an earlier analysis, about 87% or about 30%: the productive usage of most TCR beta V segments. Rare TCR sequences predominated, though certain public TCRs were found in many donors. Per published accounts, TCR beta sequences correctly predicted the HLA-A and HLA-B alleles of most subjects.

Trimming removed 4 bases from V and 2 bases from J, with 15 bases in between. The germline V gene has CDR1 LNHDA and CDR2 SQIVND (reference sequence). The CDR3 has 15 amino acids. The primer mix had 60 Vbeta and 13 Jbeta primers. Some clones are missing from TCRdb's copy, which holds only in-frame ones; the method was immunoSEQ multiplex PCR. The table has about 150,000 clones, about 88% seen once. V and J are TRBV19 and TRBJ2-7; TRBD2 might be the D (5 bases). This receptor was identified in a young woman in good health and CMV-seronegative. The sequenced sample consisted of PBMCs. The CDR3 is CASSKAAGSTYEQYF. The CDR3 bases are TGTGCCAGTAGTAAAGCGGCAGGTAGCACCTACGAGCAGTACTTC.